The 21 T cell receptor beta chains in this list originate from one sample, sequenced in a study of shared clonotypes between healthy human individuals. The protocol was immunoSEQ multiplex PCR, while the TCRdb copy is restricted to in-frame clones and leaves out a portion. This sample has some 2.3 million clones, with 80% to 95% found just once. The sample comprised naive CD4+ T cells from PBMCs. Subset in this sample: CD45RA+ positively selected. The receptors derive from a man between 18 and 35 years old in good health. Some clones in this sample may be carry-over from other donors' samples.

Concerning this clone: The same CDR3 arises from other DNA sequences in this sample as well. CDR3 sequence reads: CASSGGLAEYNEQFF. Here the CDR3 DNA reads TGTGCCAGCAGCGGGGGACTAGCGGAGTACAATGAGCAGTTCTTC. This chain joins TRBV9 and TRBJ2-1; TRBD2 matches at 11 bases. The germline gives CDR1 SGDLS, CDR2 YYNGEE. The V gene end was trimmed by 3 bases and the J gene end by 4 bases; junction bases not matched to a gene: 3. CDR3 size: 15 residues.

The V call is TRBV6-5, the J call TRBJ2-1, with a possible D match to TRBD1 (5 bases). The CDR3 is 13 residues long. CDR1 and CDR2 from the germline V gene are MNHEY and SVGAGI. V was pared by 5 bases and J by 10 bases, with 15 bases between. CDR3 nucleotide sequence: TGTGCCAGCAGTCAGAGCAAGGGGCGGGAGCAGTTCTTC. Translation gives CASSQSKGREQFF.

This rearrangement joins TRBV15 to TRBJ2-7; 9 nucleotides match TRBD1. V gave up 0 bases and J gave up 3 bases; unmatched junction bases: 3. This CDR3 region has 15 residues. Per the germline V gene, CDR1 is LNHNV and CDR2 is YYDKDF (reference sequence). The CDR3: CATSRDRDRVYEQYF. CDR3 DNA sequence: TGTGCCACCAGCAGAGATCGGGACAGGGTCTACGAGCAGTACTTC.

The V and J genes are TRBV18 and TRBJ2-5, with 12 bases lining up with TRBD2. Germline-derived CDR1 and CDR2 are KGHSH and LQKENI. The CDR3 has 16 amino acids. The trim removed 2 bases at V and 4 bases at J, leaving 5 bases unmatched. The CDR3 loop reads CASSPSTSGSGETQYF. CDR3 coding DNA: TGTGCCAGCTCACCATCGACTAGCGGGAGTGGAGAGACCCAGTACTTC.

This rearrangement joins TRBV28 to TRBJ2-7, with 9 bases that match TRBD1. CDR1 and CDR2 (germline): MDHEN, SYDVKM. This CDR3 is 15 amino acids long. V gave up 4 bases and J gave up 4 bases; unmatched junction bases: 8. CDR3 in DNA: TGTGCCAGCAGTTCAACCGGGACAGGGTTTTACGAGCAGTACTTC. It is translated as CASSSTGTGFYEQYF.

On this clone: Other nucleotide sequences in the sample specify the same CDR3. The rearrangement joins TRBV7-2 to TRBJ2-7; 9 bases are shared with TRBD2. In germline, CDR1 is SGHTA, CDR2 FQGNSA. J was trimmed by 2 bases and V by 6 bases; bases with no gene match: 5. CDR3 length: 14 residues. The CDR3 nucleotides are TGTGCCAGCAGTCCAGCGGGAGGAGCCTACGAGCAGTACTTC. Protein product: CASSPAGGAYEQYF. The full variable domain, its missing parts supplied by reference TRBV7-2 and TRBJ2-7, is GAGVSQSPSNKVTEKGKDVELRCDPISGHTALYWYRQSLGQGLEFLIYFQGNSAPDKSGLPSDRFSAERTGGSVSTLTIQRTQQEDSAVYLCASSPAGGAYEQYFGPGTRLTVT.

The gene calls are TRBV27 and TRBJ1-1, with a tentative D call TRBD1 (5 bases). The CDR3 is made up of 15 amino acids. The V end was cut by 2 bases, the J end by 0 bases, with 10 bases between. Germline values: CDR1 MNHEY, CDR2 SMNVEV (reference sequence). DNA for the CDR3: TGTGCCAGCAGTTTAAGAAACAGGATGAACACTGAAGCTTTCTTT. It specifies CASSLRNRMNTEAFF.

In DNA form, the CDR3 reads TGTGCCAGCAGTCCGGCGGGGGTAAATCAGCCCCAGCATTTT. Protein: CASSPAGVNQPQHF. The chain recombines TRBV6-5 with TRBJ1-5, with D perhaps matching TRBD1 (5 bases). The germline V gene has CDR1 MNHEY and CDR2 SVGAGI. V was trimmed by 5 bases and J by 4 bases, leaving 12 bases between them. This CDR3 spans 14 amino acids.

V and J are TRBV7-9 and TRBJ2-3, with D possibly matching TRBD1 (5 bases). The CDR3 has 13 residues. CDR1 and CDR2 from the germline V gene are SEHNR and FQNEAQ (reference sequence). V gave up 4 bases and J gave up 4 bases, with 9 bases separating them. The CDR3 reads CASSSQGSDTQYF. CDR3 coding DNA: TGTGCCAGCAGCTCCCAGGGCTCAGATACGCAGTATTTT.

The chain joins TRBV6-1 to TRBJ2-1; D tentatively reads TRBD1 or TRBD2 (7 bases each). V was cut by 2 bases and J by 0 bases, with 14 bases left in between. The CDR3 has 17 residues. CDR1 is MNHNS and CDR2 is SASEGT in the germline V gene. The CDR3 DNA sequence: TGTGCCAGCAGTGAAAGGGGGCGGGGGAGCTCCTACAATGAGCAGTTCTTC. This sequence encodes CASSERGRGSSYNEQFF.

The J gene is TRBJ2-2, the V gene TRBV28; no clear D. V lost 2 bases and J 5 bases, leaving 6 bases between the germline ends. The CDR3 sequence is 13 residues long. Germline V gene lookup returns CDR1 MDHEN and CDR2 SYDVKM. The CDR3 DNA sequence: TGTGCCAGCAGTTTAATGGGAACCGGGGAGCTGTTTTTT. Translation gives CASSLMGTGELFF.

This sequence joins TRBV6-5 and TRBJ2-1; D is unclear. The V end was cut by 6 bases, the J end by 1 base, with 4 bases between. Germline assignment: CDR1 MNHEY and CDR2 SVGAGI. This CDR3 has 12 amino acids. DNA of the CDR3: TGTGCCAGCAGCCCATCCTACAATGAGCAGTTCTTC. Translation: CASSPSYNEQFF.

With respect to this clone: Other DNA sequences in the same sample also yield this CDR3. The rearrangement links TRBV19 to TRBJ1-5, with D unresolved. This CDR3 is built from 15 residues. V lost 4 bases and J lost 0, with 10 bases in between. Per germline, CDR1 LNHDA and CDR2 SQIVND (reference sequence). This CDR3 is CASSTQGYSNQPQHF. CDR3 nucleotides: TGTGCCAGTAGTACGCAAGGGTATAGCAATCAGCCCCAGCATTTT.

V gene TRBV30 combines with J gene TRBJ2-1, with 8 bases matching TRBD2. The CDR3 totals 15 residues. Losses at the gene ends were 0 bases for V and 2 bases for J; bases not matched to a gene: 3. In germline, CDR1 is GTSNPN, CDR2 SVGIG (reference sequence). CDR3 sequence reads: CAWSVTGRAYNEQFF. The CDR3 DNA sequence: TGTGCCTGGAGTGTAACCGGGAGGGCCTACAATGAGCAGTTCTTC.

The CDR3 DNA sequence: TGCGCCAGCCGCCCCAGGGGGGCCCAAACAGATACGCAGTATTTT. It specifies CASRPRGAQTDTQYF. The chain recombines TRBV5-1 with TRBJ2-3; a possible D gene is TRBD1 (7 bases). With 7 bases removed from V and 3 bases from J, the gap between germline ends came to 18 bases. The germline CDR1 and CDR2 sequences are SGHRS and YFSETQ. This CDR3 contains 15 residues.

The rearrangement uses TRBV5-1 and TRBJ2-3; 10 bases agree with TRBD1. Per the germline V gene, CDR1 is SGHRS and CDR2 is YFSETQ. The CDR3 sequence is 16 residues long. Trimming removed 0 bases from V and 2 bases from J; junction bases left unmatched: 3. This CDR3 is CASSLVGQGNTDTQYF. The DNA of the CDR3 is TGCGCCAGCAGCTTGGTGGGACAGGGGAACACAGATACGCAGTATTTT.

The chain employs TRBV10-3 and TRBJ1-2, with a possible D match to TRBD1 (5 bases). The V and J ends lost 6 bases and 7 bases respectively, with 15 bases between them. The CDR3 runs to 13 residues. Germline values: CDR1 ENHRY, CDR2 SYGVKD. CDR3 coding DNA: TGTGCCATCAGGTTTGCAGGGTTAGGTGGCTACACCTTC. It translates to CAIRFAGLGGYTF.

V gene TRBV4-2 combines with J gene TRBJ1-6; no firm D call. This CDR3 has 13 residues. Germline CDR1 and CDR2: LGHNA and YNFKEQ. The V and J ends lost 5 bases and 8 bases respectively, with 10 bases between them. CDR3 loop: CASSTGEYSPLHF. The DNA of the CDR3 is TGTGCCAGCAGCACTGGAGAGTATTCACCCCTCCACTTT.

The rearrangement joins TRBV5-4 to TRBJ2-2; D call uncertain. V lost 0 bases and J lost 6, with 15 bases in between. Germline values: CDR1 SGHNT, CDR2 YYREEE (reference sequence). The CDR3 loop spans 16 amino acids. This CDR3 reads CASSLDEENRPGELFF. The CDR3 bases are TGTGCCAGCAGCTTGGACGAGGAAAACCGACCCGGGGAGCTGTTTTTT.

V usage is TRBV27 and J usage is TRBJ2-7; the D is unclear. The CDR3 runs 15 residues. Germline V gives CDR1 MNHEY, CDR2 SMNVEV (reference sequence). Trimming cost V 6 bases and J 2 bases, with 17 bases left between them. The CDR3 nucleotides read TGTGCCAGCAGCCTCCAATGGGCCGCAGCCTACGAGCAGTACTTC. Its protein product is CASSLQWAAAYEQYF.

CDR3 sequence reads: CASSVAQENGGYTF. The CDR3 region has the DNA TGTGCCAGCAGCGTCGCACAGGAAAATGGTGGCTACACCTTC. The chain carries TRBV2 and TRBJ1-2, with D maybe TRBD1 (5 bases). V was clipped by 6 bases and J by 7 bases, with 18 bases between them. Per germline, CDR1 SNHLY and CDR2 FYNNEI. The CDR3 is 14 amino acids.